A single sample is the source of the 26 T cell receptor beta chains below, sequenced in a study of cytomegalovirus exposure and HLA in healthy donors. PCR involved 60 Vbeta and 13 Jbeta primers. Measured with immunoSEQ multiplex PCR; TCRdb has only the in-frame clones, and not every one. The profile shows roughly 190,000 clones, around nine tenths of them singletons. Sequenced: PBMCs. The receptors come from a young woman in good health and CMV-seronegative.

V and J are TRBV14 and TRBJ2-5, with 8 positions matching TRBD1. The end of the DNA fits TRBJ2-7 better, so the J call may be wrong. CDR1 is SGHDN and CDR2 is FVKESK in the germline V gene. The CDR3 totals 15 residues. The CDR3 region is CASSHQAGGYHEQYF. The DNA of the CDR3 is TGTGCCAGCAGCCACCAGGCAGGGGGCTACCACGAGCAGTACTTC.

The rearrangement links TRBV7-8 to TRBJ2-7; 8 bases align to TRBD2. CDR1 SGHVS and CDR2 FQNEAQ come from the germline V gene. The ends lost 5 bases at V and 5 bases at J; junction bases unmatched: 14. This CDR3 region has 16 residues. The CDR3, as DNA: TGTGCCAGCAGCCAAACCGGGTCGGGGGGGCCCAACGAGCAGTACTTC. Translation: CASSQTGSGGPNEQYF.

The gene calls are TRBV5-6 and TRBJ2-5; 11 nucleotides align to TRBD2. The J call is in doubt because the DNA end fits TRBJ2-7 better. The CDR3 totals 15 residues. Germline values: CDR1 SGHDT, CDR2 YYEEEE. The CDR3, as DNA: TGTGCCAGCAGCTTGGGACTAGCGGGAATCTACGAGCAGTACTTC. Its translation is CASSLGLAGIYEQYF.

The CDR3 nucleotides read TGTGCCAGCAGCTTTCTGGCTAGCGGCACAGATACGCAGTATTTT. Translated: CASSFLASGTDTQYF. The J gene is TRBJ2-3, the V gene TRBV7-9, with a tentative D call TRBD2 (6 bases). V gave up 3 bases and J gave up 1 base, with 11 bases separating them. CDR3 length equals 15 residues. The germline CDR1 and CDR2 sequences are SEHNR and FQNEAQ (reference sequence).

CDR3: CASVDRVDTEAFF. In nucleotides, the CDR3 is TGTGCCAGCGTGGACAGGGTGGACACTGAAGCTTTCTTT. The chain carries TRBV25-1 and TRBJ1-1, with 8 bases aligning to TRBD1. This CDR3 has 13 amino acids. J lost 3 bases, V lost 8 bases, and 5 bases had no gene match. CDR1 is MGHDK, CDR2 SYGVNS, per germline.

The chain recombines TRBV4-2 with TRBJ2-5, with 10 bases identical to TRBD2. This CDR3 is 17 amino acids long. CDR1 LGHNA and CDR2 YNFKEQ come from the germline V gene. The J segment lost 2 bases and the V segment lost 0 bases, leaving 6 bases of the junction unmatched. CDR3 sequence (DNA): TGTGCCAGCAGCCAAGATGGGCCAGCGGGGGGGCAAGAGACCCAGTACTTC. Protein sequence: CASSQDGPAGGQETQYF.

The chain has TRBV10-1 and TRBJ2-7, with 10 nucleotides matching TRBD2. The CDR3 extends over 16 amino acids. Trimming cost V 0 bases and J 4 bases; bases outside gene matches: 6. CDR1 and CDR2 from the germline V gene are WNHNN and SYGVQD (reference sequence). The CDR3 sequence is CASSESSGGARYEQYF. CDR3 nucleotide sequence: TGCGCCAGCAGTGAGTCGAGCGGGGGGGCGAGGTACGAGCAGTACTTC.

A remark on this clone: A junction end diverges from the germline sequence, so it may reflect a read error. V gene TRBV7-7 combines with J gene TRBJ2-5; 16 nucleotides line up with TRBD2. Per the germline V gene, CDR1 is SSHAT and CDR2 is FNYEAQ (reference sequence). The CDR3 runs 19 residues. Here the CDR3 reads CASSLPVGTSGRVKETQYF. Here the CDR3 DNA reads TGTGCTAGCAGCTTACCCGTCGGGACTAGCGGGAGGGTCAAAGAGACCCAGTACTTC.

V usage is TRBV7-6 and J usage is TRBJ2-7, with 7 bases aligning to TRBD1. The CDR3 extends over 14 amino acids. Germline V gene sequence: CDR1 SGHVS, CDR2 FNYEAQ. Trimming removed 5 bases from V and 7 bases from J; junction bases left unmatched: 11. The chain's CDR3 is CASSQGGPLREQYF. The CDR3 DNA reads TGTGCCAGCAGCCAAGGGGGCCCGCTTAGGGAGCAGTACTTC.

The table lists this clone with a count of one. J is TRBJ2-7 and V is TRBV10-3, with TRBD1 as a possible D gene (6 bases). Trimming removed 5 bases at V and 1 base at J, with 9 bases between. The CDR3 is 13 residues long. Germline values: CDR1 ENHRY, CDR2 SYGVKD. CDR3 in DNA: TGTGCCATCAGTAGGACAGATTCCTACGAGCAGTACTTC. Translated, it gives CAISRTDSYEQYF.

The V call is TRBV18, the J call TRBJ1-4; a possible D gene is TRBD1 (6 bases). Trimming left V 0 bases short and J 5 bases short, with 10 bases between. CDR3 size: 15 residues. Per the germline V gene, CDR1 is KGHSH and CDR2 is LQKENI. CDR3 sequence (DNA): TGTGCCAGCTCACCACCCGACAGGACGAATGAAAAACTGTTTTTT. It specifies CASSPPDRTNEKLFF.

The genes are TRBV4-2 and TRBJ2-7; 10 bases fit TRBD2. From germline, CDR1 is LGHNA and CDR2 YNFKEQ. The CDR3 totals 15 residues. The V gene end was trimmed by 1 base and the J gene end by 5 bases; junction bases not matched to a gene: 5. In DNA, the CDR3 is TGTGCCAGCAGCCAAGCTATAGCGGGAGGCCACGAGCAGTACTTC. It translates to CASSQAIAGGHEQYF.

The gene calls are TRBV5-3 and TRBJ2-1, with a possible D match to TRBD2 (5 bases). TRBV5-3 is an ORF, and what it does is uncertain. V was shortened by 4 bases and J by 9 bases, with 11 bases between the two germline ends. CDR3 length: 12 amino acids. DNA for the CDR3: TGTGCCAGAAGCCATTTCGGGGTTGAGCAGTTCTTC. This codes for CARSHFGVEQFF.

The chain has TRBV6-5 and TRBJ2-7; 7 bases are shared with TRBD1. With 6 bases clipped from V and 6 bases from J, the junction kept 5 bases outside the gene matches. CDR3 size: 12 residues. From germline, CDR1 is MNHEY and CDR2 SVGAGI. DNA of the CDR3: TGTGCCAGCAGCTTCGACAGGGTCGAGCAGTACTTC. Encoded protein: CASSFDRVEQYF.

The V gene is TRBV11-2, the J gene TRBJ2-5; unclear D gene. The germline gives CDR1 SGHAT, CDR2 FQNNGV. The length of the CDR3 is 14 residues. V was shortened by 2 bases and J by 5 bases, with 12 bases between the two germline ends. CDR3 sequence: CASSLSYSPETQYF. CDR3 coding DNA: TGTGCCAGCAGCTTATCTTACTCCCCCGAGACCCAGTACTTC.

The table lists this clone with a count of one. J is TRBJ1-6 and V is TRBV27; TRBD1 matches 9 bases. The CDR3 is 15 residues long. After removal of 5 bases from V and 6 bases from J, the junction contained 5 bases not matched to a gene. Germline V gene sequence: CDR1 MNHEY, CDR2 SMNVEV (reference sequence). The CDR3 region has the DNA TGTGCCAGCAGTCACCGACAGGGGGTTAATTCACCCCTCCACTTT. It translates to CASSHRQGVNSPLHF.

The chain joins TRBV30 to TRBJ1-6; TRBD1 might be the D (5 bases). V was cut by 5 bases and J by 8 bases, with 16 bases left in between. This CDR3 comprises 14 residues. Germline V lookup: CDR1 GTSNPN, CDR2 SVGIG (reference sequence). CDR3 sequence reads: CAWGLGTGDSPLHF. The CDR3 DNA follows: TGTGCCTGGGGTCTCGGGACTGGCGATTCACCCCTCCACTTT.

The rearrangement links TRBV28 to TRBJ2-7, with 7 bases matching TRBD1. The junction had 3 bases not matched to a gene; V was cut back by 4 bases and J by 3 bases. The CDR3 is 13 residues long. CDR1 and CDR2 from the germline V gene are MDHEN and SYDVKM. CDR3 bases: TGTGCCAGCAGTTCGACAGGGTTCTACGAGCAGTACTTC. Translating it yields CASSSTGFYEQYF.

V is TRBV6-9 and J is TRBJ1-2; 9 nucleotides match TRBD1. V gave up 7 bases and J gave up 4 bases; unmatched junction bases: 7. The CDR3 is 14 residues long. The germline V gene encodes CDR1 MNHGY and CDR2 SVAAGI. This CDR3 is CASNTGGGSYGYTF. CDR3 nucleotide sequence: TGTGCCAGCAACACAGGGGGCGGGAGCTATGGCTACACCTTC.

The gene calls are TRBV7-9 and TRBJ2-7; D is uncertain. This CDR3 has 13 amino acids. Germline-derived CDR1 and CDR2 are SEHNR and FQNEAQ (reference sequence). V was cut by 5 bases and J by 0 bases, with 8 bases left in between. The CDR3 nucleotides read TGTGCCAGCAGCCAGGCCCACTCCTACGAGCAGTACTTC. Amino acid sequence: CASSQAHSYEQYF.

The rearrangement links TRBV5-1 to TRBJ2-3; TRBD2 might be the D (5 bases). The CDR3 runs 13 residues. Germline V CDR1 and CDR2: SGHRS, YFSETQ. Trimming took 5 bases from V and 3 from J, leaving 10 bases between them. CDR3 residues: CASRVGETDTQYF. The CDR3 DNA reads TGCGCCAGCAGAGTGGGAGAAACAGATACGCAGTATTTT.

The chain joins TRBV6-1 to TRBJ1-2; D is uncertain. The CDR3 contains 11 residues. The germline V and J ends were trimmed by 7 bases and 8 bases, with 11 bases remaining between them. Germline V gives CDR1 MNHNS, CDR2 SASEGT. The DNA of the CDR3 is TGTGCCAGCACCAGAGGTAGGGGCTACACCTTC. This translates into CASTRGRGYTF.

This clone is a singleton in its sample. The chain recombines TRBV7-2 with TRBJ2-2, with D uncertain. CDR3 length: 14 amino acids. The V end was cut by 5 bases, the J end by 2 bases, with 9 bases between. Germline CDR1 and CDR2: SGHTA and FQGNSA. CDR3 loop: CASSQTVNTGELFF. CDR3 nucleotide sequence: TGTGCCAGCAGCCAAACGGTTAACACCGGGGAGCTGTTTTTT. The full variable domain, its missing parts supplied by reference TRBV7-2 and TRBJ2-2, is GAGVSQSPSNKVTEKGKDVELRCDPISGHTALYWYRQSLGQGLEFLIYFQGNSAPDKSGLPSDRFSAERTGGSVSTLTIQRTQQEDSAVYLCASSQTVNTGELFFGEGSRLTVL.

Ten or more counts support this clone. This chain links TRBV6-1 with TRBJ1-5; D gene ambiguous. Germline V CDR1 and CDR2: MNHNS, SASEGT. The CDR3 contains 13 residues. Trimming pared 8 bases from V and 1 base from J, leaving 9 bases between. The CDR3 nucleotides are TGTGCCAGCCTACTGACAAGCAATCAGCCCCAGCATTTT. It translates to CASLLTSNQPQHF.

The chain combines TRBV7-9 with TRBJ2-7, with D uncertain. Germline lookup yields CDR1 SEHNR and CDR2 FQNEAQ (reference sequence). Trimming took off 2 bases at V and 3 bases at J, with 5 bases between the two ends. This CDR3 is built from 12 residues. CDR3: CASSLILYEQYF. In DNA form, the CDR3 reads TGTGCCAGCAGCTTAATCCTCTACGAGCAGTACTTC.

The J gene is TRBJ2-7, the V gene TRBV5-4; 10 positions match TRBD1. CDR1 SGHNT and CDR2 YYREEE come from the germline V gene (reference sequence). This CDR3 is built from 14 residues. V shed 5 bases and J 3 bases; nucleotides not matched to a gene: 5. CDR3 residues: CASSSRDRGYEQYF. The CDR3, as DNA: TGTGCCAGCAGTTCCCGGGACAGGGGCTACGAGCAGTACTTC.